The 2 T cell receptor beta chains presented below share a single source sample, sequenced in a study of blood T cell repertoires in COVID-19. Only in-frame clones appear in the TCRdb table, and some are missing; sequencing was by immunoSEQ multiplex PCR. The sample holds approximately 250,000 clones, 83% seen once. The sample taken for sequencing was peripheral blood. Receptors were obtained from a man in his 60s who had recovered from COVID-19.

This clone was observed a few times. At one boundary the junction diverges from the germline segment, which might be a read error. The CDR3 protein is CASRENRDNSPLHF. CDR3 in DNA: TGTGCCAGCCGTGAGAACAGGGATAATTCACCCCTCCACTTT. The chain is built from TRBV6-1 and TRBJ1-6, with a possible D match to TRBD1 (6 bases). CDR1 is MNHNS, CDR2 SASEGT, per germline. The CDR3 has 14 amino acids.

The chain combines TRBV6-5 with TRBJ1-1, with TRBD1 matching over 8 bases. The germline CDR1 and CDR2 sequences are MNHEY and SVGAGI. The CDR3 contains 16 residues. V dropped 0 bases and J dropped 1; count of bases not matched to a gene: 4. The DNA of the CDR3 is TGTGCCAGCAGTTACTCGGGCAGGGGGCGGAACACTGAAGCTTTCTTT. This codes for CASSYSGRGRNTEAFF.